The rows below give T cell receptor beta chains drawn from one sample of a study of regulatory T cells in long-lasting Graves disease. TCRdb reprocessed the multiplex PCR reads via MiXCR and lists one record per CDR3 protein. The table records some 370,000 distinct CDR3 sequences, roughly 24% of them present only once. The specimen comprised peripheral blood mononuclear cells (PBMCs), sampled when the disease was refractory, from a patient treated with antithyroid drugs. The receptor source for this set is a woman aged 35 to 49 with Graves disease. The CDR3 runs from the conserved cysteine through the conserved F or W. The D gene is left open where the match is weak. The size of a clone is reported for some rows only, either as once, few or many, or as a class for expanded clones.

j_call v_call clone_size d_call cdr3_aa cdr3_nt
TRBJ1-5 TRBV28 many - CASSLSSGRPQHF TGTGCCAGCAGTTTATCTTCGGGAAGGCCCCAGCATTTT
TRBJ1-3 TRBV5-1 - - CASSLPSSGAPRGTIYF TGCGCCAGCAGCTTGCCATCCTCAGGGGCCCCCCGGGGCACCATATATTTT
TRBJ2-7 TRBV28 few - CASRPAGTLKEQYF TGTGCCAGCCGCCCCGCCGGGACCCTTAAAGAGCAGTACTTC
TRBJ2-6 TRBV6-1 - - CASIKRGRYGANVLTF TGTGCCAGCATTAAACGGGGGCGGTATGGGGCCAACGTCCTGACTTTC
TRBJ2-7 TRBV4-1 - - CASSDPGTFAYEQYF TGCGCCAGCAGCGACCCGGGGACGTTCGCCTACGAGCAGTACTTC
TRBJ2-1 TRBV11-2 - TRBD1 CASSPRTGQNNEQFF TGTGCCAGCAGCCCCCGGACAGGTCAAAACAATGAGCAGTTCTTC
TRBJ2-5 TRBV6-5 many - CASSYSKRSGTQETQYF TGTGCCAGCAGTTACTCGAAACGTTCAGGAACACAAGAGACCCAGTACTTC
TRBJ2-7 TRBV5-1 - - CASSLDGALAEQYF TGCGCCAGCAGCTTGGATGGGGCTCTCGCCGAGCAGTACTTC
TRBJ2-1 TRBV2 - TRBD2 CASSRLAGPNEQFF TGTGCCAGCAGTCGACTAGCGGGACCGAATGAGCAGTTCTTC
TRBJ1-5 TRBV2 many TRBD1 CASSERGQGGGGPQHF TGTGCCAGCAGTGAAAGGGGCCAGGGGGGTGGTGGGCCCCAGCATTTT
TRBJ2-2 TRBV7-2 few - CASSFILPPGGELFF TGTGCCAGCAGCTTTATCCTCCCTCCAGGAGGGGAGCTGTTTTTT
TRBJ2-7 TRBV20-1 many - CSAMRHEQYF TGCAGTGCGATGAGGCACGAGCAGTACTTC
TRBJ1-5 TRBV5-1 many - CASSSWPQHF TGCGCCAGCAGCTCTTGGCCCCAGCATTTT
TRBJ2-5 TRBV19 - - CASSIMGQTQETQYF TGTGCCAGTAGTATAATGGGGCAGACCCAAGAGACCCAGTACTTC
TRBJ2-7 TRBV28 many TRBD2 CASSPEFGGRPTYEQYF TGTGCCAGCAGTCCTGAATTCGGGGGGAGGCCGACCTACGAGCAGTACTTC
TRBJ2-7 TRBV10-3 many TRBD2 CAISFSGIADEQYF TGTGCCATCAGCTTCAGCGGGATAGCGGACGAGCAGTACTTC
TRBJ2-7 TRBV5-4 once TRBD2 CASRTGLAGVREQYF TGTGCCAGCAGGACGGGACTAGCGGGAGTCCGGGAGCAGTACTTC
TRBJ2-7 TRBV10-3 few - CAISESDRTLYEQYF TGTGCCATCAGTGAGTCGGACAGAACCTTATACGAGCAGTACTTC
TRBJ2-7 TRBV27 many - CASRIGGYGTASYEQYF TGTGCCAGCAGAATTGGGGGGTATGGGACAGCTTCCTACGAGCAGTACTTC
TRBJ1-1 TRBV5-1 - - CASSFTGNTGAFF TGCGCCAGCAGCTTTACGGGGAACACTGGAGCTTTCTTT
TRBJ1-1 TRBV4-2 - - CASSQKQGEAFF TGTGCCAGCAGCCAGAAACAGGGAGAAGCTTTCTTT
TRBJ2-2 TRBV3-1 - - CASRNTGLGNTGELFF TGTGCCAGCAGAAACACGGGGTTGGGAAACACCGGGGAGCTGTTTTTT
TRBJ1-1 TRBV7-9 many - CASSNDRNTEAFF TGTGCCAGCAGCAACGACAGGAACACTGAAGCTTTCTTT
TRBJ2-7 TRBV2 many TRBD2 CASSESGIYEQYF TGTGCCAGCAGTGAGAGCGGGATATACGAGCAGTACTTC
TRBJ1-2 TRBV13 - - CASSYGTDGYTF TGTGCCAGCAGCTACGGGACTGATGGCTACACCTTC
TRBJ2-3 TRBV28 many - CASRAGLDTDTQYF TGTGCCAGCAGAGCCGGACTTGACACAGATACGCAGTATTTT
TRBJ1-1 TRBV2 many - CASSDRRFWAFF TGTGCCAGCAGTGATCGTCGATTTTGGGCTTTCTTT
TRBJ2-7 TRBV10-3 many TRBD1 CAISYRGEGYEQYF TGTGCCATCAGCTACAGGGGGGAAGGTTACGAGCAGTACTTC
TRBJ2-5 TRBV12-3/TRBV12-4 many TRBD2 CASSLRESQETQYF TGTGCCAGCAGTTTGCGGGAGAGCCAAGAGACCCAGTACTTC
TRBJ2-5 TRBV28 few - CAGGAPQQTQYF TGTGCCGGTGGGGCCCCCCAGCAGACCCAGTACTTC
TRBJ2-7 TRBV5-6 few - CASSLGVQNLF TGTGCCAGCAGCTTGGGAGTGCAGAACTTATTC
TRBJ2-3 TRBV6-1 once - CASRRGRGSTDTQYF TGTGCCAGCCGGCGCGGCAGGGGTAGCACAGATACGCAGTATTTT
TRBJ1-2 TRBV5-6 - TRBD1 CASTTTGTYGYTF TGTGCCAGCACCACGACAGGGACCTATGGCTACACCTTC
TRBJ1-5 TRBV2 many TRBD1 CASSDVSRGHSNQPQHF TGTGCCAGCAGTGATGTGTCCAGGGGGCATAGCAATCAGCCCCAGCATTTT
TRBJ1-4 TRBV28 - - CASRRPRDTNEKPFF TGTGCCAGCAGAAGGCCCAGGGACACTAATGAAAAACCGTTTTTT
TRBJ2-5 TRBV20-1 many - CSGPVGAIQETQYF TGCAGTGGGCCGGTGGGCGCCATCCAAGAGACCCAGTACTTC
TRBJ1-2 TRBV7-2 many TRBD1 CASSVDRGYGYTF TGTGCCAGCAGCGTAGACAGGGGATATGGCTACACCTTC
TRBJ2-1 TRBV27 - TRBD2 CASSPYLAGNYNEQFF TGTGCCAGCAGTCCCTATCTAGCGGGAAATTACAATGAGCAGTTCTTC
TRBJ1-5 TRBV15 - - CATSSLTGTGNQPQHF TGTGCCACCAGCAGTTTAACAGGGACTGGAAATCAGCCCCAGCATTTT
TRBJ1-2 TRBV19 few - CASSTGRVTWEGYTF TGTGCCAGTAGTACGGGGCGCGTGACCTGGGAGGGCTACACCTTC
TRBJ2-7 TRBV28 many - CASWRRPSGEQYF TGTGCCAGCTGGCGCAGGCCTTCCGGCGAGCAGTACTTC
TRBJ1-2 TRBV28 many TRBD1 CASSPTGTWNYGYTF TGTGCCAGCAGTCCGACAGGGACCTGGAACTATGGCTACACCTTC
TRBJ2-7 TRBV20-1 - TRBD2 CSARKLAGGPQQYF TGCAGTGCTAGAAAACTAGCGGGAGGGCCCCAGCAGTACTTC
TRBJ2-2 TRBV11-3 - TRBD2 CASSPRAGGHTGELFF TGTGCCAGCAGCCCACGGGCGGGAGGACACACCGGGGAGCTGTTTTTT
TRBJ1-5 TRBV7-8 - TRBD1 CASSQEDRRYQPQHF TGTGCCAGCAGCCAGGAGGACAGGCGCTATCAGCCCCAGCATTTT
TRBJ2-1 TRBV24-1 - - CATSDINNYNEQFF TGTGCCACCAGTGATATTAACAACTACAATGAGCAGTTCTTC
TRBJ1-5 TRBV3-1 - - CASSRGDISNQPQHF TGTGCCAGCAGCCGGGGGGACATTAGCAATCAGCCCCAGCATTTT
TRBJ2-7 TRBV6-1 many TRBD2 CASSQGLAVSIYF TGTGCCAGCAGTCAGGGACTAGCGGTCTCAATTTACTTC
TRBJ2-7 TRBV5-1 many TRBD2 CASSLVGLAGEEAYEQYF TGCGCCAGCAGCTTGGTAGGACTAGCGGGAGAAGAAGCCTACGAGCAGTACTTC
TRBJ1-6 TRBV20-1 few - CSASSQPNSPLHF TGCAGTGCTAGCTCCCAACCGAACTCACCCCTCCACTTT